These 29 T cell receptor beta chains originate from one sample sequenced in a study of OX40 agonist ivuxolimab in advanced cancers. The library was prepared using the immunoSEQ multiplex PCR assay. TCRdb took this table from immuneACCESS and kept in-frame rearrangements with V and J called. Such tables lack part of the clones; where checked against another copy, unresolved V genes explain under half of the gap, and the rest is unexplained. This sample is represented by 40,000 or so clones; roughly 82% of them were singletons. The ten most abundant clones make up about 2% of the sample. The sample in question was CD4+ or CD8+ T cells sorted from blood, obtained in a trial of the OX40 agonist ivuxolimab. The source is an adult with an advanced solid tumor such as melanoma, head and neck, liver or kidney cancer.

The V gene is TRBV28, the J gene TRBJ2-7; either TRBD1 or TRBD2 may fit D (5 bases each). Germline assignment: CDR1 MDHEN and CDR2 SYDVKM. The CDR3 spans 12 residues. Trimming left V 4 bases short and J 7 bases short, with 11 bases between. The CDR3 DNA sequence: TGTGCCAGCAGTTCCGGGGCGAGAGAGCAGTACTTC. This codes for CASSSGAREQYF. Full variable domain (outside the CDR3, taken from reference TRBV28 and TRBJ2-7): DVKVTQSSRYLVKRTGEKVFLECVQDMDHENMFWYRQDPGLGLRLIYFSYDVKMKEKGDIPEGYSVSREKKERFSLILESASTNQTSMYLCASSSGAREQYFGPGTRLTVT.

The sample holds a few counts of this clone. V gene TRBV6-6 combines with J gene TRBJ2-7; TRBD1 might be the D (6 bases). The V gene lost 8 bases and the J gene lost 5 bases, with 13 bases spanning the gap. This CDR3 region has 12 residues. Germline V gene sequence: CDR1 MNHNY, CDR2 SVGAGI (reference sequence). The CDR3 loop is CASYGQNHEQYF. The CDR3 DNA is TGTGCCAGCTACGGACAGAACCACGAGCAGTACTTC.

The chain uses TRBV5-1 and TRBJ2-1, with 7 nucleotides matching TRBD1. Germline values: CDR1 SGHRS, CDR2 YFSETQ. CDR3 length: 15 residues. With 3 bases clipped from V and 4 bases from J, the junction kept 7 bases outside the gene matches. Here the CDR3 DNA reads TGCGCCAGCAGCTCCTCCGGGACAGTATACAATGAGCAGTTCTTC. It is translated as CASSSSGTVYNEQFF.

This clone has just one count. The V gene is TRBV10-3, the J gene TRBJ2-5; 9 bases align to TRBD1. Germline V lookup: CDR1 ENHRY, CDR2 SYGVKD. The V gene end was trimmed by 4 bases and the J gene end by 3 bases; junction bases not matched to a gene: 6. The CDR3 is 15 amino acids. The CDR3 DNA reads TGTGCCATCAGTGGCGACAGGGGGGCGGAAGAGACCCAGTACTTC. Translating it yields CAISGDRGAEETQYF.

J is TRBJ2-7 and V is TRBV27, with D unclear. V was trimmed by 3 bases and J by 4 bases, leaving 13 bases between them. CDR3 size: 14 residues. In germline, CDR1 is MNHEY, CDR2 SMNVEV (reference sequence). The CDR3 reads CASSLKGTTYEQYF. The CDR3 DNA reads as TGTGCCAGCAGTTTGAAGGGTACCACTTACGAGCAGTACTTC.

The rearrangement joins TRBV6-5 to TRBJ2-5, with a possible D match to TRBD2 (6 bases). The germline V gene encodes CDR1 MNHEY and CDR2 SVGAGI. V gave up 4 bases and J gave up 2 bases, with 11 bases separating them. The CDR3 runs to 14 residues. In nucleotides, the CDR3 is TGTGCCAGCAGTTTGAACGGGGGACAAGAGACCCAGTACTTC. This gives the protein CASSLNGGQETQYF.

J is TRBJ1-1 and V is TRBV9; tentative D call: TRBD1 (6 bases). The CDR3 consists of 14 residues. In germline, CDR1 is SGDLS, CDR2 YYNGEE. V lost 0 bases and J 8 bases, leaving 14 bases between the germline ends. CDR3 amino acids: CASSVAPDSPEAFF. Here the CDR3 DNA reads TGTGCCAGCAGCGTAGCCCCGGACAGCCCGGAAGCTTTCTTT.

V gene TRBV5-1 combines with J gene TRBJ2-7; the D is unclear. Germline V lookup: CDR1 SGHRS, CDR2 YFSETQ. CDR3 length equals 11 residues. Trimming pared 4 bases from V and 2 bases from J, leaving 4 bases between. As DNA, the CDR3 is TGCGCCAGCAGCAACACCTACGAGCAGTACTTC. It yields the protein CASSNTYEQYF.

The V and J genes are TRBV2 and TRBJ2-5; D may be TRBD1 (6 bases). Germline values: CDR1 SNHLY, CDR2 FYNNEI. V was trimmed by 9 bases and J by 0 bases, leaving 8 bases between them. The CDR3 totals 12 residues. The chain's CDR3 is CARSGDQETQYF. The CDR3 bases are TGTGCCAGATCAGGGGACCAAGAGACCCAGTACTTC. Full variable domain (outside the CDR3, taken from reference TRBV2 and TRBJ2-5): EPEVTQTPSHQVTQMGQEVILRCVPISNHLYFYWYRQILGQKVEFLVSFYNNEISEKSEIFDDQFSVERPDGSNFTLKIRSTKLEDSAMYFCARSGDQETQYFGPGTRLLVL.

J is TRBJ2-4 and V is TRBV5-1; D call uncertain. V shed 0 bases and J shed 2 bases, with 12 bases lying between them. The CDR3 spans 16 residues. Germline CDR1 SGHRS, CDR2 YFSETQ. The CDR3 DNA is TGCGCCAGCAGCTTGGGGCAGCTCCAAACCAAAAACATTCAGTACTTC. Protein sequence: CASSLGQLQTKNIQYF. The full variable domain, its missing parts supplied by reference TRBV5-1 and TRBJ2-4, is KAGVTQTPRYLIKTRGQQVTLSCSPISGHRSVSWYQQTPGQGLQFLFEYFSETQRNKGNFPGRFSGRQFSNSRSEMNVSTLELGDSALYLCASSLGQLQTKNIQYFGAGTRLSVL.

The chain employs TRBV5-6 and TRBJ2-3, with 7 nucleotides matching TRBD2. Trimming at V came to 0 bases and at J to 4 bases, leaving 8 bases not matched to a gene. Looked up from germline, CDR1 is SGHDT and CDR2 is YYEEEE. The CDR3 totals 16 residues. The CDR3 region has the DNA TGTGCCAGCAGCTTGGTATCGCTAGCGGTGCCAGATACGCAGTATTTT. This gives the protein CASSLVSLAVPDTQYF.

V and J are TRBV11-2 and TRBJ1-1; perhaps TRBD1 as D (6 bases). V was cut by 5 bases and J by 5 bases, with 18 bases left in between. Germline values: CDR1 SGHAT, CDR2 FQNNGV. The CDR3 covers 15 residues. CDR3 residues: CASSTLGGRGTEAFF. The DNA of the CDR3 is TGTGCCAGCAGCACGTTAGGGGGAAGGGGGACTGAAGCTTTCTTT.

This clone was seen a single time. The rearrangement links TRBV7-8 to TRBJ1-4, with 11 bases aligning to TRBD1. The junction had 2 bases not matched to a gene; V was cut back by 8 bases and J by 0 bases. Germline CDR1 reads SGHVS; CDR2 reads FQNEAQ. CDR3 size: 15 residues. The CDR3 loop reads CASRDRGSTNEKLFF. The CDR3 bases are TGTGCCAGCCGGGACAGGGGGTCAACTAATGAAAAACTGTTTTTT.

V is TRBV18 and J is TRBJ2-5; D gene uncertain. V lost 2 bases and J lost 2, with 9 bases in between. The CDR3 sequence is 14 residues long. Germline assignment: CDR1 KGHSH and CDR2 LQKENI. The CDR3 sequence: CASSPEQRQETQYF. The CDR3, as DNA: TGTGCCAGCTCACCAGAGCAAAGGCAAGAGACCCAGTACTTC.

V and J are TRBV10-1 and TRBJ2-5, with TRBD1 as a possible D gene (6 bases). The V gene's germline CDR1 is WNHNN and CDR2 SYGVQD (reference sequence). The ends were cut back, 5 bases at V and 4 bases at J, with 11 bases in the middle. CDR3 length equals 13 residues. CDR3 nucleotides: TGCGCCAGCAGTCCGGACAGAAGAGAGACCCAGTACTTC. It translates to CASSPDRRETQYF.

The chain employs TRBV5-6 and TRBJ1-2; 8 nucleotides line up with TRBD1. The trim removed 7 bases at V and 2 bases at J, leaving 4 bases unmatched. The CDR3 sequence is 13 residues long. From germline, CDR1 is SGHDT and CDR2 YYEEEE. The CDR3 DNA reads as TGTGCCAGCGAGGGACAGGAAAACTATGGCTACACCTTC. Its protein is CASEGQENYGYTF.

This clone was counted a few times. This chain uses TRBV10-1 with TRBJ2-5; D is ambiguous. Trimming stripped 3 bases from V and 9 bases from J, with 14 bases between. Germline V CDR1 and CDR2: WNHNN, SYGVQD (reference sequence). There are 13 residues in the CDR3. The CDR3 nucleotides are TGCGCCAGCAGTGAAAGCCTCGGTGTGTCCCAGTACTTC. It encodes CASSESLGVSQYF.

Here the CDR3 DNA reads TGTGCCAGCAGTGACTCCGGGACCCTAATTAACCAGTACTTC. Its translation: CASSDSGTLINQYF. This chain connects TRBV6-1 to TRBJ2-5, with D perhaps matching TRBD1 or TRBD2 (5 bases each). The ends were cut back, 3 bases at V and 10 bases at J, with 18 bases in the middle. The CDR3 consists of 14 residues. Looked up from germline, CDR1 is MNHNS and CDR2 is SASEGT.

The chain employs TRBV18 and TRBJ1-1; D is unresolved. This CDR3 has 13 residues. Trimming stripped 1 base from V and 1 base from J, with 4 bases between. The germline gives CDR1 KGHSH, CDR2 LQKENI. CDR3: CASSPQGNTEAFF. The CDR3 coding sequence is TGTGCCAGCTCACCACAGGGGAACACTGAAGCTTTCTTT.

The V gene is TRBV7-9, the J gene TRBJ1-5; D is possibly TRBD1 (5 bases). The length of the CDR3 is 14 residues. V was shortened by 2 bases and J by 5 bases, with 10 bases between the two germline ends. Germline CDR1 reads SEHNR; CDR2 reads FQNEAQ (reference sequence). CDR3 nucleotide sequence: TGTGCCAGCAGCTTAAGCGGGGGTTATCAGCCCCAGCATTTT. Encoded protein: CASSLSGGYQPQHF.

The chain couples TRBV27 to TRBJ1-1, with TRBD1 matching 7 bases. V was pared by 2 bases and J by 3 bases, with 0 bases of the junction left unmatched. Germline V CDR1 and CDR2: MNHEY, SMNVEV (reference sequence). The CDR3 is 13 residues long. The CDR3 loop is CASSLQGDTEAFF. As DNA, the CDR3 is TGTGCCAGCAGTTTACAGGGGGACACTGAAGCTTTCTTT.

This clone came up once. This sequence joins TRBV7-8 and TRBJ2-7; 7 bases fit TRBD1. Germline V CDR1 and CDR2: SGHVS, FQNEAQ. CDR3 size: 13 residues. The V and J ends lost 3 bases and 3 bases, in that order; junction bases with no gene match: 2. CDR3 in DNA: TGTGCCAGCAGCTTCACAGGGGACTACGAGCAGTACTTC. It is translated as CASSFTGDYEQYF.

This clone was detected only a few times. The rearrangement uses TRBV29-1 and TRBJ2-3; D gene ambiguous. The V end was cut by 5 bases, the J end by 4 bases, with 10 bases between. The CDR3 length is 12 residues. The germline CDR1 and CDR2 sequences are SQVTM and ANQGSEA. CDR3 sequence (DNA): TGCAGCGTTTCCTCCGGGTCAGATACGCAGTATTTT. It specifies CSVSSGSDTQYF.

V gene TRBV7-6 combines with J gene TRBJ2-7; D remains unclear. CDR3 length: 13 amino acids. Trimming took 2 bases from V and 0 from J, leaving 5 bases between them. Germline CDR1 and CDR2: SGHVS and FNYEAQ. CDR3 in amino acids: CASSLFLSYEQYF. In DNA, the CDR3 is TGTGCCAGCAGCTTATTCCTCTCCTACGAGCAGTACTTC.

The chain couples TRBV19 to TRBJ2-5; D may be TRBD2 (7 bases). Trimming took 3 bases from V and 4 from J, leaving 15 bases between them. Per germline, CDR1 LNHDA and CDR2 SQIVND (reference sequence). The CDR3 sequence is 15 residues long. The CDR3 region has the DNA TGTGCCAGTAGTATCTCGGGGGGCTTCGCAGAGACCCAGTACTTC. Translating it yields CASSISGGFAETQYF.

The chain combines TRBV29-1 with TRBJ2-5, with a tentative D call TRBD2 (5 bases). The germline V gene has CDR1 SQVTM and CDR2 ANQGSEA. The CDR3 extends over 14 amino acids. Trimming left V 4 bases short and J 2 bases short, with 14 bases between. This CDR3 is CSVVSGIQQETQYF. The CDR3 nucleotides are TGCAGCGTTGTATCCGGGATCCAACAAGAGACCCAGTACTTC.

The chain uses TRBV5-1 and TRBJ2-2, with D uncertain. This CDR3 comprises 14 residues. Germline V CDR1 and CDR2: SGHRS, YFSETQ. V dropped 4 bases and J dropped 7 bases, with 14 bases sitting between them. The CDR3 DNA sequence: TGCGCCAGCAGCCTTCCCCTAGGAGTCGGGGAGCTGTTTTTT. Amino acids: CASSLPLGVGELFF.

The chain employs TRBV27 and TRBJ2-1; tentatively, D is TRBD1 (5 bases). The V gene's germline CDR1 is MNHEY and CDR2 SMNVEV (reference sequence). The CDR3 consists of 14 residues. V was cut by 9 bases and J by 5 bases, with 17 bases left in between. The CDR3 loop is CASQGPYGNNEQFF. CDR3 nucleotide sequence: TGTGCCAGTCAGGGCCCCTACGGTAACAATGAGCAGTTCTTC.

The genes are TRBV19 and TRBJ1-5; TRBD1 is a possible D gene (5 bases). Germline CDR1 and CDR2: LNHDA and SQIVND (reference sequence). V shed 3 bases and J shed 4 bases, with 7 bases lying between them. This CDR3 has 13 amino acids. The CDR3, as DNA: TGTGCCAGTAGTATCTCAGGGAATCAGCCCCAGCATTTT. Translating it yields CASSISGNQPQHF.